Below, one T cell receptor (beta chain) is given with its context. Germline V lookup: CDR1 DFQATT, CDR2 SNEGSKA (reference sequence). The CDR3 consists of 17 residues. V gave up 1 base and J gave up 5 bases; unmatched junction bases: 15. The sample providers were healthy Caucasian people from Russia, aged roughly 6 to 90. Per sample, a minimum of 6 million PBMCs were isolated. The data belong to a study of blood T cells in healthy people across ages. Then a second PCR, running about 7 to 11 cycles, was carried out with a sample-barcoded 5' primer and a J-beta primer mix. From the 5' RACE reads, TCRdb called clonotypes with MiXCR, one entry per CDR3 protein. Of about 650,000 distinct CDR3 sequences in the sample, about 30% are singletons; the top ten hold 15%.

The sequencing input was blood. J is TRBJ2-5 and V is TRBV20-1; 8 nucleotides align to TRBD1. The receptor's source is a woman of 80 years or more in good health. The CDR3 DNA is TGCAGTGCTAGAGGAGCTGGTTCCGGACAGGGATACGAGACCCAGTACTTC. Encoded protein: CSARGAGSGQGYETQYF.